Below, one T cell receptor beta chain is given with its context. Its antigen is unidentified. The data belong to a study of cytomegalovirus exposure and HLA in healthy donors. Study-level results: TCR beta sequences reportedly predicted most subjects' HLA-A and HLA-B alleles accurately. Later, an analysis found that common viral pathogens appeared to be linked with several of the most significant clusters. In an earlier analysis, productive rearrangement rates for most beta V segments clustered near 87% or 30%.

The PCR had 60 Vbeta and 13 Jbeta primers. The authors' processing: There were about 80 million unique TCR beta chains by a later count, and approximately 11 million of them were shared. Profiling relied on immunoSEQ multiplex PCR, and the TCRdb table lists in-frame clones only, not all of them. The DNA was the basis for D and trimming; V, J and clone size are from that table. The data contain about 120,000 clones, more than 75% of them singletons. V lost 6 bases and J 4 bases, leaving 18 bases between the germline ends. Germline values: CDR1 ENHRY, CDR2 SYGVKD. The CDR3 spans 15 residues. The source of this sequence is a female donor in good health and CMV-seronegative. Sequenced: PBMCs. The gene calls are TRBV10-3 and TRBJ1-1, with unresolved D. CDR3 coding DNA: TGTGCCATCAGCCCTACTAAGGTGGGGAGCACTGAAGCTTTCTTT. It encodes CAISPTKVGSTEAFF.